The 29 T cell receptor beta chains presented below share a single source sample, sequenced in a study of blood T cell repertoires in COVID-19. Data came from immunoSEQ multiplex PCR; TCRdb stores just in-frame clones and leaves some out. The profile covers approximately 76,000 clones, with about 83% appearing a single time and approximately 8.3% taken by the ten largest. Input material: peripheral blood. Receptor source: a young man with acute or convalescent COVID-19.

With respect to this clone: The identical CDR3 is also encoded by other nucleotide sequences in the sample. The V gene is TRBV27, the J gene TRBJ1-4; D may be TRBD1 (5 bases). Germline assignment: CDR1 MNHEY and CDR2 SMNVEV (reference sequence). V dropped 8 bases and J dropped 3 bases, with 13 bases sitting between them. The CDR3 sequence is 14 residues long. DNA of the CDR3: TGTGCCAGCCGAAACCAGGGTGCTAATGAAAAACTGTTTTTT. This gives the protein CASRNQGANEKLFF. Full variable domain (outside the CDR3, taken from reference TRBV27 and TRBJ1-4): EAQVTQNPRYLITVTGKKLTVTCSQNMNHEYMSWYRQDPGLGLRQIYYSMNVEVTDKGDVPEGYKVSRKEKRNFPLILESPSPNQTSLYFCASRNQGANEKLFFGSGTQLSVL.

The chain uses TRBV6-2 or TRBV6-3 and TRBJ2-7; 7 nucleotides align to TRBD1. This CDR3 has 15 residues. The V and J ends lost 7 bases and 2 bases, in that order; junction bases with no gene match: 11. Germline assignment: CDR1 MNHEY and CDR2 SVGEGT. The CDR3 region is CASTPQGVTAYEQYF. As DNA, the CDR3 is TGTGCCAGCACCCCGCAGGGGGTGACCGCCTACGAGCAGTACTTC.

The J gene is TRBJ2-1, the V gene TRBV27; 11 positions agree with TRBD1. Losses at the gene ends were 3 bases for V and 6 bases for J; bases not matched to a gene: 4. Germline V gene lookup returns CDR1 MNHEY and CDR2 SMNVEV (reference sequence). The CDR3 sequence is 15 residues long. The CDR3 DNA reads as TGTGCCAGCAGTTTTCGGACAGGGGGCCTCAATGAGCAGTTCTTC. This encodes CASSFRTGGLNEQFF.

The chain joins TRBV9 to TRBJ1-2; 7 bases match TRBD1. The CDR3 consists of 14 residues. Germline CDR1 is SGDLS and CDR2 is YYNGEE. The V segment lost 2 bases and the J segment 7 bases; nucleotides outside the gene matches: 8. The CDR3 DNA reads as TGTGCCAGCAGCGTGGCACAGGGGTTGGGTGGCTACACCTTC. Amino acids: CASSVAQGLGGYTF.

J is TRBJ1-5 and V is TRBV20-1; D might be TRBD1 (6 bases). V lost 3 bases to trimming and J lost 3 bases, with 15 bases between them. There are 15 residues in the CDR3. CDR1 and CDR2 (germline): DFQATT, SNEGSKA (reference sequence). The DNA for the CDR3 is TGCAGTGCTAGTGTCGGACAGACACTCAATCAGCCCCAGCATTTT. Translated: CSASVGQTLNQPQHF.

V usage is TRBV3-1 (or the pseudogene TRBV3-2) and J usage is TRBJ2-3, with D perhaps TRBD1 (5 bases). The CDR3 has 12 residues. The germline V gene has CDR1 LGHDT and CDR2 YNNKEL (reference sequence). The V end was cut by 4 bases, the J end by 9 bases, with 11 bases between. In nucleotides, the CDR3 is TGTGCCAGCAGCCTAAGCCAGGGAACGCAGTATTTT. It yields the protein CASSLSQGTQYF.

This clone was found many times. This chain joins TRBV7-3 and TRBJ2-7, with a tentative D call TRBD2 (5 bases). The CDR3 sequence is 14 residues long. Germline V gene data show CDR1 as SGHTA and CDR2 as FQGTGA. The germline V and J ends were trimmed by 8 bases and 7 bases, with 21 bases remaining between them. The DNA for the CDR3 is TGTGCCAGCCCGAAACGGGCCTTGAGGAGGGAGCAGTACTTC. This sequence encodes CASPKRALRREQYF.

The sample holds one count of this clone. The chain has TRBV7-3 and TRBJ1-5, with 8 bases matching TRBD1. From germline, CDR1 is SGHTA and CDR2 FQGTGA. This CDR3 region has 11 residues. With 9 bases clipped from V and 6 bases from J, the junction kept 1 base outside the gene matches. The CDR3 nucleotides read TGTGCCAGAGGGACAGGTCAGCCCCAGCATTTT. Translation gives CARGTGQPQHF.

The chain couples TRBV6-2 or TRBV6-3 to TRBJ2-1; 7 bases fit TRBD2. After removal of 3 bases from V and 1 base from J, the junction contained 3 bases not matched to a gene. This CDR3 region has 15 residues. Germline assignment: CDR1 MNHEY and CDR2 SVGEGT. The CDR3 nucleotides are TGTGCCAGCAGTTATGGCGGGAGTTCCTACAATGAGCAGTTCTTC. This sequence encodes CASSYGGSSYNEQFF.

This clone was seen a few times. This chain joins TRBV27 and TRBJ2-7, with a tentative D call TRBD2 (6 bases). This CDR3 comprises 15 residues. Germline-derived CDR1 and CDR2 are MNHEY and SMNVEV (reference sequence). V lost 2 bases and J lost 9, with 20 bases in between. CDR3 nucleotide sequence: TGTGCCAGCAGTTTAATGGGGTATAGCGGACAAAGGCAGTACTTC. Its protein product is CASSLMGYSGQRQYF.

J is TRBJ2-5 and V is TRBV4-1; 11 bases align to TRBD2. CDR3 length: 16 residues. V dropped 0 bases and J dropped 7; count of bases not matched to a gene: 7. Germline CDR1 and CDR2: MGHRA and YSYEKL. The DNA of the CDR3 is TGCGCCAGCAGCCAAGACGTAGCGGGAGGGCTGTCGACCCAGTACTTC. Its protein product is CASSQDVAGGLSTQYF.

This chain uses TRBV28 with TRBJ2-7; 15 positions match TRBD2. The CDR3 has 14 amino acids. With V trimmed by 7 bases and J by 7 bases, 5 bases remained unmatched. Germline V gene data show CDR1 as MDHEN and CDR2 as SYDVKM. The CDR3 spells CASTEGTSGREQYF. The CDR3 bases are TGTGCCAGCACCGAGGGGACTAGCGGGAGGGAGCAGTACTTC.

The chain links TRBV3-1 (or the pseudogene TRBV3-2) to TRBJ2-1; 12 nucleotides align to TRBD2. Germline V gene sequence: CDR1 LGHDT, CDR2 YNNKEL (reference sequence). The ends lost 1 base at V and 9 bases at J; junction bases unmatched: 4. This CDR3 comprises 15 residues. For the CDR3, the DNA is TGTGCCAGCAGCCAAGGACTAGCGGGAGTCGGTGAGCAGTTCTTC. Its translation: CASSQGLAGVGEQFF.

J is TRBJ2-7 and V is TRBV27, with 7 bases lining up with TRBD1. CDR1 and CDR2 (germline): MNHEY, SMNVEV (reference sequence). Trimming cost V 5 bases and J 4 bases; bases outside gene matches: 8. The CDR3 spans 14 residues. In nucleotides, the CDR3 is TGTGCCAGCAGTCCTCGACAGGGTGCTTACGAGCAGTACTTC. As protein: CASSPRQGAYEQYF.

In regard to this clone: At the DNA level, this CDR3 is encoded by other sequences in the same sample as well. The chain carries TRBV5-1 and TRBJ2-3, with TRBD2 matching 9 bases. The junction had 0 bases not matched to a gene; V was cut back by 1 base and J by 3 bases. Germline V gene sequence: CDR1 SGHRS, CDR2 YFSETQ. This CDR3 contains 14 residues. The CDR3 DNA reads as TGCGCCAGCAGCTTGACTAGCGGGACAGATACGCAGTATTTT. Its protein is CASSLTSGTDTQYF.

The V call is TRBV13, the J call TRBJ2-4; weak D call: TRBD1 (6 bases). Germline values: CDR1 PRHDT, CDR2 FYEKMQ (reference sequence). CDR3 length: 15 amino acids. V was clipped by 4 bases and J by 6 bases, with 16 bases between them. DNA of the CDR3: TGTGCCAGCAGCTCACAAAACAGGGCGGGAAACATTCAGTACTTC. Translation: CASSSQNRAGNIQYF.

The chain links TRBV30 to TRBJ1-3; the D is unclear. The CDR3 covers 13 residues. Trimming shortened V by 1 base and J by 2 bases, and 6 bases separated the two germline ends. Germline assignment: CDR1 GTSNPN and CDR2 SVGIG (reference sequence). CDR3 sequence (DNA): TGTGCCTGGAGTGCTCAGGCTGGAAACACCATATATTTT. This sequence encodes CAWSAQAGNTIYF.

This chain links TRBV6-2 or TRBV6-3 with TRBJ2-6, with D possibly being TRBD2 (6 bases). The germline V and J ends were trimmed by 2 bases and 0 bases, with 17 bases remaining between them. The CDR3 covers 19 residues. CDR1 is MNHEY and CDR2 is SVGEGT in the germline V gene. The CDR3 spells CASSYTKEGPLSGANVLTF. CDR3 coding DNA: TGTGCCAGCAGTTACACCAAGGAGGGCCCTCTCTCTGGGGCCAACGTCCTGACTTTC.

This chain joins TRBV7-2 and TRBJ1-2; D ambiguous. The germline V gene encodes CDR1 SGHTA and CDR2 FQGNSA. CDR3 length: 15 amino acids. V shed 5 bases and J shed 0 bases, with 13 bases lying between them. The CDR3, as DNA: TGTGCCAGCAGCACGGGGTATGCGGCTAACTATGGCTACACCTTC. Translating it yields CASSTGYAANYGYTF.

The CDR3 loop reads CAWGWGRGYEQYF. Here the CDR3 DNA reads TGTGCCTGGGGATGGGGCAGGGGGTACGAGCAGTACTTC. The chain combines TRBV30 with TRBJ2-7, with 7 bases aligning to TRBD1. This CDR3 spans 13 amino acids. The V and J ends lost 5 bases and 4 bases, in that order; junction bases with no gene match: 8. Germline V gene data show CDR1 as GTSNPN and CDR2 as SVGIG (reference sequence).

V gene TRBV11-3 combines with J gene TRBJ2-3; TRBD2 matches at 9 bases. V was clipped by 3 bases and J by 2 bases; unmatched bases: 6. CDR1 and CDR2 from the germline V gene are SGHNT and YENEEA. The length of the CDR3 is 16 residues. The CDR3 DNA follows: TGTGCCAGCAGCTTGGGTCTAGCGGGACTCACAGATACGCAGTATTTT. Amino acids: CASSLGLAGLTDTQYF.

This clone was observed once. The DNA for the CDR3 is TGTGCCAGCAGTTTGGACCCAGGGCGTCGGACTAGCGGGAGTATAGTATACGAGCAGTACTTC. This translates into CASSLDPGRRTSGSIVYEQYF. J is TRBJ2-7 and V is TRBV28, with 13 bases that match TRBD2. Germline V gene data show CDR1 as MDHEN and CDR2 as SYDVKM. CDR3 size: 21 residues. Germline trimming cut 3 bases from V and 4 bases from J; bases unmatched to any gene: 21. Supplemented by reference TRBV28 and TRBJ2-7, the full variable domain reads DVKVTQSSRYLVKRTGEKVFLECVQDMDHENMFWYRQDPGLGLRLIYFSYDVKMKEKGDIPEGYSVSREKKERFSLILESASTNQTSMYLCASSLDPGRRTSGSIVYEQYFGPGTRLTVT.

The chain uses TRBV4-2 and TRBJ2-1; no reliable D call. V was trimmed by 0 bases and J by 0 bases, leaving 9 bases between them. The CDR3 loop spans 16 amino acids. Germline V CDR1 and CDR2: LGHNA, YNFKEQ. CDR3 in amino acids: CASSQDRSSSYNEQFF. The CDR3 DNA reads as TGTGCCAGCAGCCAAGATAGGAGTAGCTCCTACAATGAGCAGTTCTTC.

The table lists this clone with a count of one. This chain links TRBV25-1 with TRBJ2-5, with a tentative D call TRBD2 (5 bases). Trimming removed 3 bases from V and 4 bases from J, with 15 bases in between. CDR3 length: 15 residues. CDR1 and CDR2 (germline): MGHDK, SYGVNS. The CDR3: CASSDEIGRGETQYF. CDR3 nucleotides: TGTGCCAGCAGTGACGAGATAGGTCGGGGAGAGACCCAGTACTTC.

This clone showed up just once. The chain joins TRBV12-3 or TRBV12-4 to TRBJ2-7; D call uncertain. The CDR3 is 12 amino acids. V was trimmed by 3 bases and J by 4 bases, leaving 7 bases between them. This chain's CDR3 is CASSFRRYEQYF. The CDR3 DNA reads TGTGCCAGCAGTTTTAGGCGGTACGAGCAGTACTTC.

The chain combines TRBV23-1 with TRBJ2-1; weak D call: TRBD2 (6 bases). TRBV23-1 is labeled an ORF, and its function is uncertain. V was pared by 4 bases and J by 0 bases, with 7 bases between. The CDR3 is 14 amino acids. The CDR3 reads CASSLGLSYNEQFF. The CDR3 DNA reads TGCGCCAGCAGTCTGGGACTCTCCTACAATGAGCAGTTCTTC.

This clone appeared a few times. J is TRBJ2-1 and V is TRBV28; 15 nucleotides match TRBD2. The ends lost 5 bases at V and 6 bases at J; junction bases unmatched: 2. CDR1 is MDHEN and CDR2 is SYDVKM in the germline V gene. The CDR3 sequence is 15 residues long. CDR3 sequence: CASSQGLAGGNEQFF. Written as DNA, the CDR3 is TGTGCCAGCAGTCAGGGACTAGCGGGAGGCAATGAGCAGTTCTTC.

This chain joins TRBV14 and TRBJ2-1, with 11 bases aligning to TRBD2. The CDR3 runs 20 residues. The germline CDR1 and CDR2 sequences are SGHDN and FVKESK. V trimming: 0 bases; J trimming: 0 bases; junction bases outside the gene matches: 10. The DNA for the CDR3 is TGTGCCAGCAGCCAAGATCCGGCTAGCGGGAGGATTATCTCCTACAATGAGCAGTTCTTC. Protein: CASSQDPASGRIISYNEQFF.

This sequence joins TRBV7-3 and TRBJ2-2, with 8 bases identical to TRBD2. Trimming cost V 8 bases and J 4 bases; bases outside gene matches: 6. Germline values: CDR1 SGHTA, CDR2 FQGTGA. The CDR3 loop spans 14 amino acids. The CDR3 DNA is TGTGCCAGCGATGACGGGAGGGGCACCGGGGAGCTGTTTTTT. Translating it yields CASDDGRGTGELFF. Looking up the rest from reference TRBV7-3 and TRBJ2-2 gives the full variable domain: GAGVSQTPSNKVTEKGKYVELRCDPISGHTALYWYRQSLGQGPEFLIYFQGTGAADDSGLPNDRFFAVRPEGSVSTLKIQRTERGDSAVYLCASDDGRGTGELFFGEGSRLTVL.